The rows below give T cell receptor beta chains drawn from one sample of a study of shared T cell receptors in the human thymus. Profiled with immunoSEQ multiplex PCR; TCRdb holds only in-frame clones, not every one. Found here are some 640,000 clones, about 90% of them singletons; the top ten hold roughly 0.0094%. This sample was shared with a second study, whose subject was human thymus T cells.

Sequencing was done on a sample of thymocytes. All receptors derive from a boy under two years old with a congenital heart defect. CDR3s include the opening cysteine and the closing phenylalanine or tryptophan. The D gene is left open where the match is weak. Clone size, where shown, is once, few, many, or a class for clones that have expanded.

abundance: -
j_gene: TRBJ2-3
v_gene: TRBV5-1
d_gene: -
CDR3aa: CASSASWGGPWRRLTDTQYF
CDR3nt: TGCGCCAGCAGCGCATCCTGGGGGGGGCCGTGGCGGCGACTCACAGATACGCAGTATTTT

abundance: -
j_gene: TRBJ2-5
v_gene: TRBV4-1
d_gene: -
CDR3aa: CASSQDSIGDQTQYF
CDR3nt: TGCGCCAGCAGCCAAGATAGTATCGGGGATCAGACCCAGTACTTC

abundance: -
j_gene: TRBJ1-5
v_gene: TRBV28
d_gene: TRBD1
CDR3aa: CASSQNVRDRAKWQPQHF
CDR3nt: TGTGCCAGCAGTCAAAACGTCCGGGACAGGGCTAAATGGCAGCCCCAGCATTTT

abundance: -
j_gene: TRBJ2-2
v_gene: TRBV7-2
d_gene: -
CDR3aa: CASSPPGQNTGELFF
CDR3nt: TGTGCCAGCAGCCCACCCGGACAAAACACCGGGGAGCTGTTTTTT

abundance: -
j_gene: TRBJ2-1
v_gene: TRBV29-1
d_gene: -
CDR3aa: CSAASRGSYNEQFF
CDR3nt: TGCAGCGCTGCGTCGAGAGGCTCCTACAATGAGCAGTTCTTC

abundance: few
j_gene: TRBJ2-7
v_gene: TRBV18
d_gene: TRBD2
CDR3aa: CASSPLGSVERGERPYEQYF
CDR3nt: TGTGCCAGCTCACCACTAGGATCGGTTGAGCGGGGGGAAAGACCCTACGAGCAGTACTTC

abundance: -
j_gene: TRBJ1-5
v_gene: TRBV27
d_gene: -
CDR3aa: CASSPRNNQPQHF
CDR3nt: TGTGCCAGCAGCCCCAGGAACAATCAGCCCCAGCATTTT

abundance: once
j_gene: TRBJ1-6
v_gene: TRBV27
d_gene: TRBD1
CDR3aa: CASTRTGYSYNSPLHF
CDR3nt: TGTGCCAGCACCCGGACAGGATACTCCTATAATTCCCCCCTCCACTTT

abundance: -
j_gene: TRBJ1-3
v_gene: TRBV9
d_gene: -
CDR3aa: CASSAVEQAFSGNTIYF
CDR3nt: TGTGCCAGCAGCGCAGTTGAACAGGCCTTCTCTGGAAACACCATATATTTT

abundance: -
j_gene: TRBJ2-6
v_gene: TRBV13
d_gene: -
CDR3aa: CASSLSHSGANVLTF
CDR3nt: TGTGCCAGCAGCTTATCCCACTCTGGGGCCAACGTCCTGACTTTC

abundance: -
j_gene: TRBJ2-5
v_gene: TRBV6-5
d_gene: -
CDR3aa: CATLPGRGKETQYF
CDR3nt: TGTGCCACCCTACCGGGCCGCGGGAAGGAGACCCAGTACTTC

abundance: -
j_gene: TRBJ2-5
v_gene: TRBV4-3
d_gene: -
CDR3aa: CASSQFSPSGPGRAETQYF
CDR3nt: TGCGCCAGCAGCCAATTTTCTCCCTCTGGTCCTGGCAGGGCAGAGACCCAGTACTTC

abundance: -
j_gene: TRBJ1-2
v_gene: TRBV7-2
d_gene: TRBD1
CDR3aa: CASSSGQESYGYTF
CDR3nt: TGTGCCAGCAGCTCGGGACAGGAAAGCTATGGCTACACCTTC

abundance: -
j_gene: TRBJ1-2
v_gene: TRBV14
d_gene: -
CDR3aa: CASSPRGNYGYTF
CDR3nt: TGTGCCAGCAGCCCCAGAGGGAACTATGGCTACACCTTC

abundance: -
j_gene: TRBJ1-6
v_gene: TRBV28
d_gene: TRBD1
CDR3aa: CASSLSGVGQGQGNSPLHF
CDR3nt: TGTGCCAGCAGTTTATCAGGGGTCGGTCAAGGACAGGGAAATTCACCCCTCCACTTT

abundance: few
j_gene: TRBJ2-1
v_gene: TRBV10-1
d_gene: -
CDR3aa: CASSRERDNEQFF
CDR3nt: TGCGCCAGCAGTAGAGAGAGAGACAATGAGCAGTTCTTC

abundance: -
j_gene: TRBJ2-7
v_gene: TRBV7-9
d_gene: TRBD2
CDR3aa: CASSLAQSGSEYF
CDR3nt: TGTGCCAGCAGCTTAGCGCAGAGCGGGAGTGAGTACTTC

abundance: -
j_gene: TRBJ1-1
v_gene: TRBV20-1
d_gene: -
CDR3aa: CSARGSEAFF
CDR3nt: TGCAGTGCTAGAGGGAGTGAAGCTTTCTTT

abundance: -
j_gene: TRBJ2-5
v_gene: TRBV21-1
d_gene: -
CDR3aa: CASSNNVAGTQETQYF
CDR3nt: TGTGCCAGCAGCAACAACGTAGCGGGGACCCAAGAGACCCAGTACTTC

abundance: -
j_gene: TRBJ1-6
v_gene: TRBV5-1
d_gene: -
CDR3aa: CASSLRRERGSPLHF
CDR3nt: TGCGCCAGCAGCTTGAGAAGGGAGCGGGGTTCACCCCTCCACTTT

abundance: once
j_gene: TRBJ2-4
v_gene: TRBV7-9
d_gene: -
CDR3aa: CASSSPLAKNIQYF
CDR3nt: TGTGCCAGCAGCTCCCCCCTAGCCAAAAACATTCAGTACTTC

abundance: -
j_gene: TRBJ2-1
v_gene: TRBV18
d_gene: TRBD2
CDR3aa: CASSPPMPSGSHEQFF
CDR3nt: TGTGCCAGCTCACCACCGATGCCTAGCGGGAGCCATGAGCAGTTCTTC

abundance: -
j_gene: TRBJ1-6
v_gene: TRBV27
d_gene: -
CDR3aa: CASSPNHSGRNSPLHF
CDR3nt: TGTGCCAGCAGTCCGAACCACAGCGGGAGGAATTCACCCCTCCACTTT

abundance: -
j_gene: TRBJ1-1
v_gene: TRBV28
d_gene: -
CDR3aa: CASGGYTEAFF
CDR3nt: TGTGCCAGCGGGGGGTACACTGAAGCTTTCTTT

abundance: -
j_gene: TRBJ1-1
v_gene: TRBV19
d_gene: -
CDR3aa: CASRVGAEDTEAFF
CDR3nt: TGTGCCAGTAGAGTGGGGGCAGAGGACACTGAAGCTTTCTTT

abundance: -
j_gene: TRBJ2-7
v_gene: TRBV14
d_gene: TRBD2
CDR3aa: CASSQVGGSGEQYF
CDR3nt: TGTGCCAGCAGCCAAGTCGGCGGGAGTGGGGAGCAGTACTTC

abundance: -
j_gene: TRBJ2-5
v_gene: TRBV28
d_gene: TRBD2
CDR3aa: CASIPPGGETQYF
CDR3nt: TGTGCCAGCATCCCGCCGGGGGGGGAGACCCAGTACTTC

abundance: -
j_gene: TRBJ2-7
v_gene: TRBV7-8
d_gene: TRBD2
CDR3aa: CASSYGLAGGYEQYF
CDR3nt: TGTGCCAGCAGCTATGGACTAGCGGGGGGCTACGAGCAGTACTTC

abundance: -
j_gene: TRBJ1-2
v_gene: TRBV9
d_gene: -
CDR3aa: CASSVGQLDYGYTF
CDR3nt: TGTGCCAGCAGCGTAGGACAGCTCGACTATGGCTACACCTTC

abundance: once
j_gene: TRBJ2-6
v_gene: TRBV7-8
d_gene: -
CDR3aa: CASSFVRGDSGANVLTF
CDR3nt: TGTGCCAGCAGCTTTGTCAGGGGAGATTCTGGGGCCAACGTCCTGACTTTC

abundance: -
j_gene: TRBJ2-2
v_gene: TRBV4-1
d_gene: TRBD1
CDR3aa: CASSQFFQGATGELFF
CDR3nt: TGCGCCAGCAGCCAATTTTTTCAGGGGGCAACCGGGGAGCTGTTTTTT

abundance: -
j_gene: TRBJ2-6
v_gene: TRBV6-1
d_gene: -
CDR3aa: CASSEGGQISGANVLTF
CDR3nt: TGTGCCAGCAGTGAAGGAGGTCAGATCTCTGGGGCCAACGTCCTGACTTTC

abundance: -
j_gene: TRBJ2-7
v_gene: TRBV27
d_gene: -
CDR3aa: CASRPSSYEQYF
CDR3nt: TGTGCCAGCAGGCCCAGCTCCTACGAGCAGTACTTC

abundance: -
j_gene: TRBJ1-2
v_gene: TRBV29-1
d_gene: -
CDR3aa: CSVVTSGSLSYGYTF
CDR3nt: TGCAGCGTTGTAACTTCAGGGTCCCTCTCCTATGGCTACACCTTC

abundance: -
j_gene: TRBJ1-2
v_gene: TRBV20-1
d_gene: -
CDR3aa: CSATGKAGYTF
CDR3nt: TGCAGTGCTACAGGGAAAGCCGGCTACACCTTC

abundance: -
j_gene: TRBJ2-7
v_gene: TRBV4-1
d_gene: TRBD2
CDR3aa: CASSQDSRTSGGYEQYF
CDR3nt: TGCGCCAGCAGCCAAGATTCCAGAACTAGCGGGGGCTACGAGCAGTACTTC

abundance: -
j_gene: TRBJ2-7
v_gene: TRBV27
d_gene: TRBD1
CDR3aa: CASSNDTGEYSYEQYF
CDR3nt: TGTGCCAGCAGTAACGATACAGGGGAATACTCCTACGAGCAGTACTTC

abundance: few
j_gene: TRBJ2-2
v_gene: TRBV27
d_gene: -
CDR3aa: CASSQKLDRSVAGELFF
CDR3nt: TGTGCCAGCAGTCAAAAACTCGACAGGTCGGTCGCCGGGGAGCTGTTTTTT

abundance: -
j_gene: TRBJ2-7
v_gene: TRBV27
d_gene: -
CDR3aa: CASKGVIRSYEQYF
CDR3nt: TGTGCCAGCAAGGGGGTGATCCGTTCCTACGAGCAGTACTTC

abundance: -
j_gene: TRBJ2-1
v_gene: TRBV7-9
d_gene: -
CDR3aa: CASSLETNKTGNEQFF
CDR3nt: TGTGCCAGCAGCTTAGAGACTAACAAAACGGGAAATGAGCAGTTCTTC

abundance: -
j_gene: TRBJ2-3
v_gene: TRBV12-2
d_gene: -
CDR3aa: CASRLIQGARGTDTQYF
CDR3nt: TGTGCAAGTCGCTTAATTCAGGGGGCGCGGGGCACAGATACGCAGTATTTT

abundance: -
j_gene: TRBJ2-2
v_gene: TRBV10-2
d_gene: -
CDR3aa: CASSSRLVLAGELFF
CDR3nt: TGCGCCAGCTCTTCCCGACTAGTTCTAGCCGGGGAGCTGTTTTTT

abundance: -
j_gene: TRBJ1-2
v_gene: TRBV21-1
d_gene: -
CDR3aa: CASSPRRPPTNYGYTF
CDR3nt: TGTGCCAGCAGCCCCCGGCGGCCCCCTACTAACTATGGCTACACCTTC

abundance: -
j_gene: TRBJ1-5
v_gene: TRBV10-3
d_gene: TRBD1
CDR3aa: CAIGGEQGAADQPQHF
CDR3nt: TGTGCCATCGGGGGGGAACAGGGGGCGGCTGATCAGCCCCAGCATTTT

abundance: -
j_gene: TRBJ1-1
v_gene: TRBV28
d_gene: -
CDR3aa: CASSPFEKSDRWRAFF
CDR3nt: TGTGCCAGCAGTCCCTTTGAAAAATCAGACAGGTGGAGAGCTTTCTTT

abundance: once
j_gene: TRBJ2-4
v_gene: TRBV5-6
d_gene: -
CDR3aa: CASNTGQVGGSDIQYF
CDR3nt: TGTGCCAGCAACACGGGACAGGTGGGGGGGTCGGACATTCAGTACTTC

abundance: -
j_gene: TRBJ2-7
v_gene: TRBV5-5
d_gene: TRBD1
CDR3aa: CASSSGQGIHYEQYF
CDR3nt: TGTGCCAGCAGCTCCGGACAGGGGATACACTACGAGCAGTACTTC

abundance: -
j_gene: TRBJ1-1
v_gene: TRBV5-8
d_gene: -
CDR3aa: CASSFVEPGWFHGDTEAFF
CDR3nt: TGTGCCAGCAGCTTCGTAGAGCCAGGGTGGTTTCATGGTGACACTGAAGCTTTCTTT

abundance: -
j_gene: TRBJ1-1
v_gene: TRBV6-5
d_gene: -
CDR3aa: CASSYSGGYTEAFF
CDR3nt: TGTGCCAGCAGTTACTCCGGGGGGTACACTGAAGCTTTCTTT

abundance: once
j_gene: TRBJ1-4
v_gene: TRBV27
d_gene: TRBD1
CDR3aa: CASSFAGTGRDIPTEKLFF
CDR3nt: TGTGCCAGCAGTTTCGCCGGGACAGGGCGCGACATCCCTACTGAAAAACTGTTTTTT

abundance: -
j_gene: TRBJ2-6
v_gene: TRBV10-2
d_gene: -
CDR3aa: CASNVGNSGSGANVLTF
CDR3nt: TGCGCCAGCAACGTAGGTAACTCGGGCTCTGGGGCCAACGTCCTGACTTTC

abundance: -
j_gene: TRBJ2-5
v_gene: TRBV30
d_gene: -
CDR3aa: CAWSDSRARETQYF
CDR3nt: TGTGCCTGGAGTGATTCGAGGGCCAGGGAGACCCAGTACTTC

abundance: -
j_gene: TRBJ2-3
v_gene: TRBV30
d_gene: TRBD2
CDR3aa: CAWTGGSGSVDTQYF
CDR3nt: TGTGCCTGGACCGGGGGGAGCGGGAGTGTAGATACGCAGTATTTT

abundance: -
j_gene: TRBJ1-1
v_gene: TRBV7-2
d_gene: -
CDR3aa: CASSPVGALNTEAFF
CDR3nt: TGTGCCAGCAGCCCGGTGGGGGCGCTGAACACTGAAGCTTTCTTT

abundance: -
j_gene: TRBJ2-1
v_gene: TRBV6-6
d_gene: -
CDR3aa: CASSYSIGSYNEQFF
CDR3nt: TGTGCCAGCAGTTACTCGATCGGCTCCTACAATGAGCAGTTCTTC

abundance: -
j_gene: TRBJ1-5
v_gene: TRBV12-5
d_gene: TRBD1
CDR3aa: CASGLRAGGGQPQHF
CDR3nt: TGTGCTAGTGGTTTGCGAGCAGGGGGAGGTCAGCCCCAGCATTTT

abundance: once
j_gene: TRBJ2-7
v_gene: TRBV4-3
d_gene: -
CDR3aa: CASSQDRRAGGGNYEQYF
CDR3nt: TGCGCCAGCAGCCAAGATCGTAGGGCGGGTGGGGGGAACTACGAGCAGTACTTC

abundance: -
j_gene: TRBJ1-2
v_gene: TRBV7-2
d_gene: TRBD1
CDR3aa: CASSIRTGEVEGYTF
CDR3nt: TGTGCCAGCAGCATAAGGACAGGGGAGGTTGAGGGCTACACCTTC

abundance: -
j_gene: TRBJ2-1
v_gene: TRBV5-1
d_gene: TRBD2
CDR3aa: CASSWGTSGREGRNEQFF
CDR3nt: TGCGCCAGCAGCTGGGGGACTAGCGGGAGGGAGGGGCGCAATGAGCAGTTCTTC